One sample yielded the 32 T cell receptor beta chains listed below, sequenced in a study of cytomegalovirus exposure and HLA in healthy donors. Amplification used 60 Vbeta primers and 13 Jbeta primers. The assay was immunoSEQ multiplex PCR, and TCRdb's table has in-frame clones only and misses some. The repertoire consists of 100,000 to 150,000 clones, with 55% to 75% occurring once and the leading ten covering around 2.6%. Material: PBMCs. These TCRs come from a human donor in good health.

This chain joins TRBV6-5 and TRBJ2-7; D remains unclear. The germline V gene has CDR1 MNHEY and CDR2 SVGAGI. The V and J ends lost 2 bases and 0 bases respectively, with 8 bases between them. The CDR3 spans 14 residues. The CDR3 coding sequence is TGTGCCAGCAGTTACGTCCCGAGCTCCTACGAGCAGTACTTC. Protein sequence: CASSYVPSSYEQYF.

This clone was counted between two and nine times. The DNA of the CDR3 is TGTGCCAGCAGCCAAGAAGGCGGACTAGCGGGGGCGGTGGCCAAAAACATTCAGTACTTC. This sequence encodes CASSQEGGLAGAVAKNIQYF. V gene TRBV4-2 combines with J gene TRBJ2-4, with 13 bases lining up with TRBD2. Germline V CDR1 and CDR2: LGHNA, YNFKEQ. The CDR3 sequence is 20 residues long. V was clipped by 0 bases and J by 1 base; unmatched bases: 9.

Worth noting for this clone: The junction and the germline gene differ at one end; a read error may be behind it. DNA of the CDR3: TGTGCCAGCAGTCCCCAGCGGGAGGACTTC. Protein sequence: CASSPQREDF. This chain connects TRBV2 to TRBJ2-7, with 9 positions matching TRBD2. Germline CDR1 SNHLY, CDR2 FYNNEI. The CDR3 spans 10 residues.

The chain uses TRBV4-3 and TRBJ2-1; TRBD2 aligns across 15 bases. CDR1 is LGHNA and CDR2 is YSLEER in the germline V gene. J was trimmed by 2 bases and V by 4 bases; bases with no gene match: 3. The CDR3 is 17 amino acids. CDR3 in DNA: TGCGCCAGCAGCCTATGGACTAGCGGGGGGGCCTACAATGAGCAGTTCTTC. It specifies CASSLWTSGGAYNEQFF.

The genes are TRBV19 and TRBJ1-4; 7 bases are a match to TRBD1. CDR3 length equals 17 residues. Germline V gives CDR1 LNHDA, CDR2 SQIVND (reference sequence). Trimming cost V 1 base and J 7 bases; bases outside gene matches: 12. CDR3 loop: CASSIGGQSGATEKLFF. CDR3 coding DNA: TGTGCCAGTAGTATAGGGGGACAGTCGGGGGCGACTGAAAAACTGTTTTTT. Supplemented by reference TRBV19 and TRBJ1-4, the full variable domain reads DGGITQSPKYLFRKEGQNVTLSCEQNLNHDAMYWYRQDPGQGLRLIYYSQIVNDFQKGDIAEGYSVSREKKESFPLTVTSAQKNPTAFYLCASSIGGQSGATEKLFFGSGTQLSVL.

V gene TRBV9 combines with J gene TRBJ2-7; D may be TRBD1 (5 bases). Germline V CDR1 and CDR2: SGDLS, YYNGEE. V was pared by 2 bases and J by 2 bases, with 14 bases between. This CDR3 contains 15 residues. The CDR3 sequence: CASSVTGLETYEQYF. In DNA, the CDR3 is TGTGCCAGCAGCGTCACAGGATTAGAAACCTACGAGCAGTACTTC. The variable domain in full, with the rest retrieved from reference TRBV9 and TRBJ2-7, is DSGVTQTPKHLITATGQRVTLRCSPRSGDLSVYWYQQSLDQGLQFLIQYYNGEERAKGNILERFSAQQFPDLHSELNLSSLELGDSALYFCASSVTGLETYEQYFGPGTRLTVT.

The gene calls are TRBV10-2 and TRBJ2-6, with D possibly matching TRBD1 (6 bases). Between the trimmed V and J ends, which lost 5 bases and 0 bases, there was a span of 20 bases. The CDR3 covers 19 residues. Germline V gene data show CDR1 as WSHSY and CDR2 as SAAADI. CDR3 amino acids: CASSPDRNRMLSGANVLTF. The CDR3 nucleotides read TGCGCCAGCAGTCCCGACAGGAATAGAATGCTCTCTGGGGCCAACGTCCTGACTTTC.

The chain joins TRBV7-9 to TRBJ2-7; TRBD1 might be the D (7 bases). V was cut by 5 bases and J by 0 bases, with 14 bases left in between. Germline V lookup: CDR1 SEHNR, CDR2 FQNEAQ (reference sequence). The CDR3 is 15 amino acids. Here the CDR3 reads CASSRGTDFSYEQYF. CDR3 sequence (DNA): TGTGCCAGCAGCCGCGGGACAGACTTCTCCTACGAGCAGTACTTC.

The CDR3, as DNA: TGTGCCAGCCAGACGAACGGGGGGTTCGGCTACACCTTC. Translated: CASQTNGGFGYTF. This chain links TRBV21-1 with TRBJ1-2. TRBV21-1 has pseudogene status. The CDR3 loop spans 13 amino acids.

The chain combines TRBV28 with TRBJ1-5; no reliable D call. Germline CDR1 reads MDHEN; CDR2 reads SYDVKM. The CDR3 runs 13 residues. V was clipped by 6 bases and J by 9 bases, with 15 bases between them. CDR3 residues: CASRPNARGPQHF. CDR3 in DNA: TGTGCCAGCAGACCAAACGCCCGGGGGCCCCAGCATTTT.

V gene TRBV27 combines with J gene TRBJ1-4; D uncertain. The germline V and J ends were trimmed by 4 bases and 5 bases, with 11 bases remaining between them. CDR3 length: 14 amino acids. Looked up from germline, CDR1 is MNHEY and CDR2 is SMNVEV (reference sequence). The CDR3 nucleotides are TGTGCCAGCAGTTCCGCTAGAGCAAATGAAAAACTGTTTTTT. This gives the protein CASSSARANEKLFF.

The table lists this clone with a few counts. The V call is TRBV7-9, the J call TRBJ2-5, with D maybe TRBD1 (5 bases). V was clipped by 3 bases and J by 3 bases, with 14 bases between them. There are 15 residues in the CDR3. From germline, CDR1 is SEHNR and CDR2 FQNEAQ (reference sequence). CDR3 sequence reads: CASSFGDSAKETQYF. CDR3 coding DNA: TGTGCCAGCAGCTTCGGCGACAGTGCCAAAGAGACCCAGTACTTC.

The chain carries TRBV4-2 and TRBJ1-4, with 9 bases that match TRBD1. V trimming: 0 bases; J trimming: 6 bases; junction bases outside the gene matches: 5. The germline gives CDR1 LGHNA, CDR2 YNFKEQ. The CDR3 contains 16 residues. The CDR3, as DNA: TGTGCCAGCAGCCAAGATTGGGACAGGGATTATGAAAAACTGTTTTTT. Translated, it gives CASSQDWDRDYEKLFF.

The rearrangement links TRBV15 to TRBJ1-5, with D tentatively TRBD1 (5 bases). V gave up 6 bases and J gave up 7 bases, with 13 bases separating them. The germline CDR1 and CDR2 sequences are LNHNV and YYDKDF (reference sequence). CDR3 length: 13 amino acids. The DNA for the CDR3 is TGTGCCACCAGTGGCCCCGGGGGACAGCCCCAGCATTTT. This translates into CATSGPGGQPQHF.

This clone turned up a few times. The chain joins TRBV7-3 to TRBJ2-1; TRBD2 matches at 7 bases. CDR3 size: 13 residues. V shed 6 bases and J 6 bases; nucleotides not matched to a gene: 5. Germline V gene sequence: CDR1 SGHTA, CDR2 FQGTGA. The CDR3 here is CASRDGGGNEQFF. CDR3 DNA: TGTGCCAGCAGGGATGGGGGGGGCAATGAGCAGTTCTTC.

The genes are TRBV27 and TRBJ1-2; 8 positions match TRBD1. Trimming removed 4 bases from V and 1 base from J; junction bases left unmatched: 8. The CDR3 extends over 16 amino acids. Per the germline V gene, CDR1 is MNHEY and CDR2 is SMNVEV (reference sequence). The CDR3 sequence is CASSSRQGSVNYGYTF. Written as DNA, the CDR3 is TGTGCCAGCAGTTCTAGACAGGGGAGTGTTAACTATGGCTACACCTTC.

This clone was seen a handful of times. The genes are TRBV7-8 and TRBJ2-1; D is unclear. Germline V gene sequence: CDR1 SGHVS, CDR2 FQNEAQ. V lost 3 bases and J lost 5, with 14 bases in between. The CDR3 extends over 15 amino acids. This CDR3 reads CASSFLGPFDNEQFF. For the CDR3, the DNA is TGTGCCAGCAGCTTTCTAGGCCCCTTTGACAATGAGCAGTTCTTC.

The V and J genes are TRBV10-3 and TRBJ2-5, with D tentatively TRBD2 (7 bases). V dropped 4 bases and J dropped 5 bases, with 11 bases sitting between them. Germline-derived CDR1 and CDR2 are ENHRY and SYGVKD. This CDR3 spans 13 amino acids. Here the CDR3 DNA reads TGTGCCATCAGTGGGGGGGGGCGGGAGACCCAGTACTTC. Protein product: CAISGGGRETQYF.

Here the CDR3 DNA reads TGTGCCAGCAATCACGGCGGCATGAACACTGAAGCTTTCTTT. Encoded protein: CASNHGGMNTEAFF. This chain joins TRBV6-1 and TRBJ1-1; the D is unclear. CDR1 MNHNS and CDR2 SASEGT come from the germline V gene. CDR3 length: 14 amino acids. V was clipped by 7 bases and J by 0 bases, with 12 bases between them.

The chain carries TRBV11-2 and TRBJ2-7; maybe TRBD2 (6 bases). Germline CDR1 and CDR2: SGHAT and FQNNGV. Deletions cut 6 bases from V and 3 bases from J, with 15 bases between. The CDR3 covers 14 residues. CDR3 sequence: CASSRVAAGYEQYF. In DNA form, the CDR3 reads TGTGCCAGCAGTCGGGTAGCGGCGGGCTACGAGCAGTACTTC.

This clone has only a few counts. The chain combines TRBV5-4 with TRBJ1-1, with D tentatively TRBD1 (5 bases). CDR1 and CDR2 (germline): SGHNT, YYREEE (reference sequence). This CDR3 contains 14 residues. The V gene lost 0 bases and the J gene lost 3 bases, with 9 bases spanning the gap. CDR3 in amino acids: CASSLGQLYTEAFF. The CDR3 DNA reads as TGTGCCAGCAGCTTGGGACAGCTCTACACTGAAGCTTTCTTT.

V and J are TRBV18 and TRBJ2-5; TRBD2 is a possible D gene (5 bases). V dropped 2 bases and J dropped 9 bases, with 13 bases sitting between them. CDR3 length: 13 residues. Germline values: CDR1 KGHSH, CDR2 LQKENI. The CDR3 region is CASSPIRVEAQYF. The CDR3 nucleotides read TGTGCCAGCTCACCAATCCGGGTGGAGGCCCAGTACTTC.

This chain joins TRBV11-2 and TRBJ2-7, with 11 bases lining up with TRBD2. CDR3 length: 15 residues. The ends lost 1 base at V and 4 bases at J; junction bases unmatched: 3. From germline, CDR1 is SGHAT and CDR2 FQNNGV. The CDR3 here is CASSLAGLADYEQYF. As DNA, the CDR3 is TGTGCCAGCAGCTTAGCGGGACTAGCGGATTACGAGCAGTACTTC.

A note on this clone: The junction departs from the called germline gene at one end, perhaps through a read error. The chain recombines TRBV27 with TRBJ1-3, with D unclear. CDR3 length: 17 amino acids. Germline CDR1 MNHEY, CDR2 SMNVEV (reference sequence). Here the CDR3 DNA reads TGTGCCAGCAGTTCCCAGAAGGACTTTAGCTCTGGAAACACTATATATTTT. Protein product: CASSSQKDFSSGNTIYF.

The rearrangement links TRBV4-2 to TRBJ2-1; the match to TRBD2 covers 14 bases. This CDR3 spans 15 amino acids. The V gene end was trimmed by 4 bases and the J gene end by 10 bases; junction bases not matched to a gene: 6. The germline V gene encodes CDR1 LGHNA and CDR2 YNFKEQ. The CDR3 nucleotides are TGTGCCAGCAGCCCCTTGGGGACTAGCGGGGGCGAGCAGTTCTTC. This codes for CASSPLGTSGGEQFF.

CDR3 amino acids: CASSRRGGPYEQYF. The DNA for the CDR3 is TGTGCCAGCAGCCGAAGGGGGGGGCCCTACGAGCAGTACTTC. V gene TRBV7-9 combines with J gene TRBJ2-7, with a weak D call TRBD2 (7 bases). V was cut by 5 bases and J by 2 bases, with 13 bases left in between. CDR1 is SEHNR, CDR2 FQNEAQ, per germline (reference sequence). This CDR3 spans 14 amino acids.

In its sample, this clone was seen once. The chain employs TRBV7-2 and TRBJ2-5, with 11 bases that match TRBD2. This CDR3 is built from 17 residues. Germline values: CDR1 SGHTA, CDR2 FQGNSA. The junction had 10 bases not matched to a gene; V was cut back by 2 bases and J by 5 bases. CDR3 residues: CASSLMGTSGPWETQYF. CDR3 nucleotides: TGTGCCAGCAGCTTAATGGGGACTAGCGGCCCGTGGGAGACCCAGTACTTC.

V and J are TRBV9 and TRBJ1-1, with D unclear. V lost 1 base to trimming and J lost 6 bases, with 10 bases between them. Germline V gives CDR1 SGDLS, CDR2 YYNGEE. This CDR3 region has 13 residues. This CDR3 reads CASSVRQSAEAFF. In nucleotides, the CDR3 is TGTGCCAGCAGCGTAAGGCAGAGCGCTGAAGCTTTCTTT.

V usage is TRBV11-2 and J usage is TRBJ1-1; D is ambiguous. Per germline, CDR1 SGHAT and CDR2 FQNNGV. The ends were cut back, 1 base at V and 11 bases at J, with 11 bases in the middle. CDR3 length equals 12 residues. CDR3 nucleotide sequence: TGTGCCAGCAGCTTAGCCCCGTTGCGGGCTTTCTTT. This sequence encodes CASSLAPLRAFF.

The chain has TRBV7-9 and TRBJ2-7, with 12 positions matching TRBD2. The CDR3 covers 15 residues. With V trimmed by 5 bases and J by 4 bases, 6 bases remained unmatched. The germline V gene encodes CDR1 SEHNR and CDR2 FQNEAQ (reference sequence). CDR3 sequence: CASSTRTSGEYEQYF. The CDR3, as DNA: TGTGCCAGCAGCACCCGGACTAGCGGGGAATACGAGCAGTACTTC. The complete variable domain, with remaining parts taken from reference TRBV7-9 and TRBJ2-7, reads DTGVSQNPRHKITKRGQNVTFRCDPISEHNRLYWYRQTLGQGPEFLTYFQNEAQLEKSRLLSDRFSAERPKGSFSTLEIQRTEQGDSAMYLCASSTRTSGEYEQYFGPGTRLTVT.

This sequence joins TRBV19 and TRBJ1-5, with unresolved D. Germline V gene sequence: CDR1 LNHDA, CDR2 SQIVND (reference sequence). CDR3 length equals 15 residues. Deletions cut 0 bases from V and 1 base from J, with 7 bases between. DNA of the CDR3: TGTGCCAGTAGTATAGAGGGGAGGAGCAATCAGCCCCAGCATTTT. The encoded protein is CASSIEGRSNQPQHF.

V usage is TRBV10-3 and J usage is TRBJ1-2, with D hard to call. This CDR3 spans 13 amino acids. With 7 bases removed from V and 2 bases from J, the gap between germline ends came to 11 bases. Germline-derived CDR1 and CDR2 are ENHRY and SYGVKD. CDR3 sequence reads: CAIIGDENYGYTF. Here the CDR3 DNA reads TGTGCCATCATTGGAGATGAAAACTATGGCTACACCTTC.